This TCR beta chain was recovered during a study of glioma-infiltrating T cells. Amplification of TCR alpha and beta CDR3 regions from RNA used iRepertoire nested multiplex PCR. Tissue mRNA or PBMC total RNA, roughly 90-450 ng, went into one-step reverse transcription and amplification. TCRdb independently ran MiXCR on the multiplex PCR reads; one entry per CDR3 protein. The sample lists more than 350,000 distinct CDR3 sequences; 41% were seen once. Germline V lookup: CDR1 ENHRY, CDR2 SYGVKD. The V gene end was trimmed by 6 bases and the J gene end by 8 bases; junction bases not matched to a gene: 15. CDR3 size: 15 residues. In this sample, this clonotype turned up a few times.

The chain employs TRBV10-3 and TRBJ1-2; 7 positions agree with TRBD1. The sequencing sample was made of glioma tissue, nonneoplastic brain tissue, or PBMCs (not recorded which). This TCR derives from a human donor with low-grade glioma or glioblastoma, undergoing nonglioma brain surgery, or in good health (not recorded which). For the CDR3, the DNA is TGTGCCATCAGACCCCCCAGCCAGGGGGGAGGAGGCTACACCTTC. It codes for CAIRPPSQGGGGYTF.